This T cell receptor beta chain stems from a study of blood T cell repertoires in COVID-19. Study-level information: PBMCs, B-cell-depleted T cells, or T cells were the source of the cDNA or gDNA that made up the material.

In Seattle, patients joined the study during active infection and were tracked longitudinally. Germline CDR1 is MNHEY and CDR2 is SVGAGI. Trimming shortened V by 6 bases and J by 6 bases, and 15 bases separated the two germline ends. This CDR3 contains 14 residues. In the original workflow: Using reference gene primer amplification, nucleated cell counts were estimated. Measured with immunoSEQ multiplex PCR; TCRdb has only the in-frame clones, and not every one. The V and J calls and clone size were taken over from that table, and D and trimming were inferred from the DNA. The sample lists roughly 280,000 clones; approximately 86% were seen once.

The gene calls are TRBV6-5 and TRBJ1-5; perhaps TRBD1 as D (6 bases). The sequenced sample was peripheral blood. The TCR was taken from a woman aged 55-69 years with COVID-19, enrolled during active disease. The CDR3 DNA is TGTGCCAGCAGCTTAGACAGGAGGATTCAGCCCCAGCATTTT. Its protein is CASSLDRRIQPQHF.